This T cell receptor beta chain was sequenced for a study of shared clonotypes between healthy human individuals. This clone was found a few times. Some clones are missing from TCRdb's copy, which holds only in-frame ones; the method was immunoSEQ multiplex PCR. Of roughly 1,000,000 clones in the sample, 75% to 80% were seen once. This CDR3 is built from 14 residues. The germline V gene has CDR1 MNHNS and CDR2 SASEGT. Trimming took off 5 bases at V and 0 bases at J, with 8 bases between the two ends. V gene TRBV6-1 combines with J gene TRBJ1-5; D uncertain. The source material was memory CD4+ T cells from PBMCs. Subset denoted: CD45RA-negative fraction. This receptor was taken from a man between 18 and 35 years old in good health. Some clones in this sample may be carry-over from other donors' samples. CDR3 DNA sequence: TGTGCCAGCAGTCCGGACGTTAGCAATCAGCCCCAGCATTTT. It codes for CASSPDVSNQPQHF.